Below, one T cell receptor (beta chain) is given with its context. V was trimmed by 4 bases and J by 4 bases, leaving 17 bases between them. CDR1 is SGHTA and CDR2 is FQGTGA in the germline V gene. The CDR3 extends over 16 amino acids. The record originates from a study of glioma-infiltrating T cells after dendritic cell vaccination. Sample time point: after dendritic cell vaccination, including at tumor progression/relapse. Input was roughly 2.2 ug genomic DNA, or all available if less. The PCR used 60 V beta and 13 J beta primers. TCRdb's table, derived via immunoSEQ multiplex PCR, lists solely in-frame clones and lacks some. The table has tens of thousands of clones, 75% to 90% seen once.

The sequencing used blood, collected after dendritic cell vaccination. The TCR originated in a human donor with glioblastoma. V and J are TRBV7-3 and TRBJ2-1; possibly TRBD1 for D (5 bases). CDR3 amino acids: CASSSISSDTYNEQFF. The CDR3 DNA reads as TGTGCCAGCAGCTCCATCTCCTCGGACACTTACAATGAGCAGTTCTTC.